This T cell receptor (beta chain) was obtained from a study of identical twins. TCRdb used MiXCR to reprocess the 5' RACE reads, holding one entry per CDR3 protein. The sample lists some 250,000 distinct CDR3 sequences, 9.5% to 15% occurring once. The J segment lost 4 bases and the V segment lost 6 bases, leaving 8 bases of the junction unmatched. The length of the CDR3 is 16 residues. Germline assignment: CDR1 MNHNS and CDR2 SASEGT. The sample was also linked to a second study, of yellow fever vaccine responses in identical twins.

The chain carries TRBV6-1 and TRBJ2-2; TRBD2 matches 10 bases. Sequenced: memory (CD45RO+) T cells sorted from blood. The receptor was isolated from a woman between 18 and 29 years old in good health. CDR3 sequence (DNA): TGTGCCAGCAGACCTCCGGGACTAGCGCGCACCGGGGAGCTGTTTTTT. It specifies CASRPPGLARTGELFF.